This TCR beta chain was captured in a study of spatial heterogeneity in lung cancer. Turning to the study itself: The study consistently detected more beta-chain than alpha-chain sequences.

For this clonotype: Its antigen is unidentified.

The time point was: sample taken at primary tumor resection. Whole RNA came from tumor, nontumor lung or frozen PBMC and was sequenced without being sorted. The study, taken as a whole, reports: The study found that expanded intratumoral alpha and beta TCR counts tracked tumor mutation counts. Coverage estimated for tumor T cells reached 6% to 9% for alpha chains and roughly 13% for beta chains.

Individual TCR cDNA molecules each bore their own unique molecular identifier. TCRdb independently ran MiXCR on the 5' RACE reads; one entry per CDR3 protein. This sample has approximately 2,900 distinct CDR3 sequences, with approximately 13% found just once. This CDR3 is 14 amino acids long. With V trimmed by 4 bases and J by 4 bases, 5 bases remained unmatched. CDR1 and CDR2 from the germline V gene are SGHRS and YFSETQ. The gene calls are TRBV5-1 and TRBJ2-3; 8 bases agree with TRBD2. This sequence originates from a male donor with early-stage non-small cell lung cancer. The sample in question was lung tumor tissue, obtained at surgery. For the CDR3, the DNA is TGCGCCAGCAGCAGCGGGGGACCGCCAGATACGCAGTATTTT. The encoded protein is CASSSGGPPDTQYF.